This entry is about one TCR beta chain. What it recognizes is unknown. The data originate from a study of human thymus T cells. Resections obtained during corrective heart surgery supplied the thymus tissue. Serving as donors were healthy Finnish infants, each of whom was having open corrective surgery for congenital heart defects. Repertoires were generated with immunoSEQ multiplex PCR, while TCRdb's copy carries only in-frame clones and drops some. The table has fewer than 85,000 clones, 95% seen once; the top ten hold about 0.032%. Study-level findings and limits: V and J gene usage appeared biased in thymic and blood repertoires. As related research reported, thymic repertoires overlapped highly among unrelated individuals.

The source of this sequence is a girl less than two years old with a congenital heart defect but otherwise immunologically healthy. The sample consisted of thymus tissue.

CDR3 in amino acids: CASRGGGTDTQYF. CDR3 DNA sequence: TGTGCCAGCAGGGGAGGGGGCACAGATACGCAGTATTTT. The genes are TRBV14 and TRBJ2-3, with 7 bases aligning to TRBD2. Germline V gene sequence: CDR1 SGHDN, CDR2 FVKESK. The CDR3 loop spans 13 amino acids. Trimming removed 6 bases from V and 1 base from J; junction bases left unmatched: 1.